These 5 T cell receptor beta chains share one sample of origin, sequenced in a study of monozygotic twins with inflammatory bowel disease. TCRdb re-called the 5' RACE reads, yielding one record per CDR3 amino acid sequence without DNA. The sample totals 110,000 to 150,000 distinct CDR3 sequences; its top ten clones hold over 1%. Material for sequencing was blood. These receptors originate from a human donor with ulcerative colitis or Crohn's disease, or a healthy co-twin of an affected twin (not recorded which).

The chain has TRBV20-1 and TRBJ2-2; lacking DNA, the TRBD2 call made by TCRdb goes unchecked. From germline, CDR1 is DFQATT and CDR2 SNEGSKA (reference sequence). The CDR3 is 17 residues long. The chain's CDR3 is CSARRVGLSSGPGELFF.

The CDR3 reads CASSVSGASNTGELFF. The chain links TRBV2 to TRBJ2-2; TCRdb designates TRBD1, a call that cannot be tested without DNA. This CDR3 has 16 residues. Germline CDR1 is SNHLY and CDR2 is FYNNEI.

The V gene is TRBV7-9, the J gene TRBJ2-7; lacking DNA, the TRBD1 call made by TCRdb goes unchecked. Germline-derived CDR1 and CDR2 are SEHNR and FQNEAQ (reference sequence). CDR3 length: 14 amino acids. The CDR3 loop reads CASTLGDISYEQYF.

The CDR3 loop is CSARSPQAGDSVNYGYTF. This chain connects TRBV20-1 to TRBJ1-2; TCRdb's D call of TRBD1 is untestable without DNA. This CDR3 spans 18 amino acids. The V gene's germline CDR1 is DFQATT and CDR2 SNEGSKA (reference sequence).

The J gene is TRBJ1-1, the V gene TRBV29-1; as DNA is missing, the TRBD1 call by TCRdb cannot be tested. Germline CDR1 reads SQVTM; CDR2 reads ANQGSEA. The CDR3 length is 14 residues. The CDR3 protein is CSVRTEMVNTEAFF. Supplemented by reference TRBV29-1 and TRBJ1-1, the full variable domain reads SAVISQKPSRDICQRGTSLTIQCQVDSQVTMMFWYRQQPGQSLTLIATANQGSEATYESGFVIDKFPISRPNLTFSTLTVSNMSPEDSSIYLCSVRTEMVNTEAFFGQGTRLTVV.